This T cell receptor beta chain was identified during a study of CD4 and CD8 cells across lung adenocarcinoma regions. Via MiXCR, TCRdb re-called the PCR reads, giving one row per CDR3 protein. The sample lists roughly 2,000 distinct CDR3 sequences, around half occurring once. V was trimmed by 2 bases and J by 10 bases, leaving 6 bases between them. The CDR3 runs 11 residues. The germline V gene has CDR1 SGHTA and CDR2 FQGNSA. Samples came from patients with localized non-small cell lung adenocarcinoma. This TCR derives from a female donor with lung adenocarcinoma. The CD4 and CD8 labels of this study may be unreliable. Sequencing was carried out using CD4+ T cells from the center of a lung tumor. The chain employs TRBV7-2 and TRBJ2-1; D remains unclear. CDR3 in amino acids: CASSLLNEQFF. The CDR3 DNA sequence: TGTGCCAGCAGCTTATTGAACGAGCAGTTCTTC. Together with reference TRBV7-2 and TRBJ2-1, the CDR3 gives the full variable domain: GAGVSQSPSNKVTEKGKDVELRCDPISGHTALYWYRQSLGQGLEFLIYFQGNSAPDKSGLPSDRFSAERTGGSVSTLTIQRTQQEDSAVYLCASSLLNEQFFGPGTRLTVL.